This TCR beta chain was identified in a study of blood T cell repertoires in COVID-19. Produced via immunoSEQ multiplex PCR; TCRdb's table is partial and in-frame only. There are approximately 100,000 clones in the sample; less than 80% occur only once, and about 20% lies in the top ten. V shed 0 bases, J shed 2 bases, and the junction held 7 bases outside the gene matches. CDR1 and CDR2 (germline): SGHRS, YFSETQ. The CDR3 loop spans 16 amino acids. This clone has a single count. The specimen sequenced was peripheral blood. The V gene is TRBV5-1, the J gene TRBJ2-5; TRBD1 matches at 7 bases. This TCR was sampled from a man aged 65-85 years with active or convalescent COVID-19. The CDR3 loop is CASSLALGTDQETQYF. CDR3 nucleotides: TGCGCCAGCAGCTTGGCACTTGGGACAGATCAAGAGACCCAGTACTTC.